This T cell receptor beta chain was retrieved from a study of blood T cells in healthy people across ages. The germline V and J ends were trimmed by 2 bases and 1 base, with 8 bases remaining between them. The germline CDR1 and CDR2 sequences are SGHTA and FQGNSA. There are 14 residues in the CDR3. Primers used in a second PCR of roughly 7 to 11 cycles were a sample-barcoded 5' primer and a J-beta primer mix. In TCRdb, the 5' RACE reads were re-called with MiXCR into one record per CDR3 protein. The sample lists around 870,000 distinct CDR3 sequences; 29% were seen once. Study-level findings and limits: From one million sequenced T cells, diversity estimates were lower bounds. Per million T cells, TCR beta diversity dropped roughly linearly as age increased.

To note about this clonotype: Antigen unknown.

The clonotype was recovered from a woman aged 80 or older in good health. V and J are TRBV7-2 and TRBJ2-5; D ambiguous. The sequencing sample was made of blood. The CDR3 region has the DNA TGTGCCAGCAGCTTACCCCGGACCCAAGAGACCCAGTACTTC. Translation: CASSLPRTQETQYF.